The 26 T cell receptor beta chains listed next were all sequenced from one sample in a study of blood T cell repertoires in COVID-19. Repertoires were generated with immunoSEQ multiplex PCR, while TCRdb's copy carries only in-frame clones and drops some. The sample lists about 260,000 clones; around 89% were seen once. The sequencing sample was made of peripheral blood. The receptors stem from a middle-aged woman with acute or convalescent COVID-19.

The J gene is TRBJ2-1, the V gene TRBV6-1; D may be TRBD2 (5 bases). This CDR3 has 15 residues. V lost 2 bases to trimming and J lost 8 bases, with 16 bases between them. CDR1 MNHNS and CDR2 SASEGT come from the germline V gene. The CDR3 sequence: CASSEWDSSSDEQFF. In DNA form, the CDR3 reads TGTGCCAGCAGTGAATGGGATTCTAGCAGCGATGAGCAGTTCTTC.

The chain uses TRBV19 and TRBJ1-2; D uncertain. The germline V gene encodes CDR1 LNHDA and CDR2 SQIVND (reference sequence). V was clipped by 1 base and J by 4 bases, with 13 bases between them. The CDR3 consists of 15 residues. Written as DNA, the CDR3 is TGTGCCAGTAGTATAGGTCAGGCGAACACCTATGGCTACACCTTC. Its protein is CASSIGQANTYGYTF. Filled out from reference TRBV19 and TRBJ1-2, the complete variable domain reads DGGITQSPKYLFRKEGQNVTLSCEQNLNHDAMYWYRQDPGQGLRLIYYSQIVNDFQKGDIAEGYSVSREKKESFPLTVTSAQKNPTAFYLCASSIGQANTYGYTFGSGTRLTVV.

The chain links TRBV6-5 to TRBJ1-3, with D possibly matching TRBD1 (5 bases). V was clipped by 8 bases and J by 4 bases, with 15 bases between them. Germline V lookup: CDR1 MNHEY, CDR2 SVGAGI. The CDR3 is made up of 14 amino acids. CDR3 sequence (DNA): TGTGCCAGCCTCCAAAGGGGCGGAGGAAACACCATATATTTT. It translates to CASLQRGGGNTIYF.

The chain recombines TRBV7-9 with TRBJ2-6; 10 bases are shared with TRBD1. CDR1 and CDR2 (germline): SEHNR, FQNEAQ (reference sequence). The J segment lost 1 base and the V segment lost 3 bases, leaving 6 bases of the junction unmatched. The CDR3 is 18 residues long. The CDR3 DNA reads TGTGCCAGCAGCTTCCAATCGGGACAGGGGTCTGGGGCCAACGTCCTGACTTTC. As protein: CASSFQSGQGSGANVLTF.

This chain connects TRBV5-4 to TRBJ2-1; perhaps TRBD2 as D (5 bases). The CDR3 loop spans 13 amino acids. V was cut by 0 bases and J by 6 bases, with 7 bases left in between. CDR1 and CDR2 from the germline V gene are SGHNT and YYREEE (reference sequence). For the CDR3, the DNA is TGTGCCAGCAGCTTGGCCCGGGGCAATGAGCAGTTCTTC. It translates to CASSLARGNEQFF. Combining the CDR3 with reference TRBV5-4 and TRBJ2-1 gives the whole variable domain ETGVTQSPTHLIKTRGQQVTLRCSSQSGHNTVSWYQQALGQGPQFIFQYYREEENGRGNFPPRFSGLQFPNYSSELNVNALELDDSALYLCASSLARGNEQFFGPGTRLTVL.

The CDR3 here is CASSYSGTQGGGYGYTF. The CDR3 DNA reads TGCGCCAGCAGCTACTCCGGGACTCAAGGCGGAGGCTATGGCTACACCTTC. The chain combines TRBV5-1 with TRBJ1-2, with D possibly matching TRBD1 (5 bases). With 3 bases removed from V and 4 bases from J, the gap between germline ends came to 22 bases. Germline CDR1 reads SGHRS; CDR2 reads YFSETQ. The CDR3 totals 17 residues.

V is TRBV24-1 and J is TRBJ2-2; possibly TRBD1 for D (7 bases). The CDR3 is made up of 15 amino acids. The germline V gene has CDR1 KGHDR and CDR2 SFDVKD. The V end lost 7 bases, the J end lost 6 bases, and 17 bases lay between the germline ends. CDR3 DNA: TGTGCCACCAGAGAACAGGGGAGGAATGCCGGGGAGCTGTTTTTT. Its protein product is CATREQGRNAGELFF.

The rearrangement joins TRBV12-3 or TRBV12-4 to TRBJ1-6, with unresolved D. The CDR3 covers 12 residues. Trimming took off 6 bases at V and 7 bases at J, with 7 bases between the two ends. The CDR3 loop is CASSSLNSPLHF. The CDR3, as DNA: TGTGCCAGCAGCTCCCTGAATTCACCCCTCCACTTT.

This chain uses TRBV5-1 with TRBJ1-2, with 7 bases that match TRBD1. This CDR3 has 14 amino acids. V lost 3 bases, J lost 2 bases, and 4 bases stayed unmatched. Germline V gene data show CDR1 as SGHRS and CDR2 as YFSETQ. For the CDR3, the DNA is TGCGCCAGCAGCTCAGGGGGTCCGAACTATGGCTACACCTTC. Translating gives CASSSGGPNYGYTF.

The genes are TRBV7-2 and TRBJ1-2, with 8 nucleotides matching TRBD1. CDR3 length: 14 residues. The germline V gene encodes CDR1 SGHTA and CDR2 FQGNSA. Trimming at V came to 1 base and at J to 5 bases, leaving 3 bases not matched to a gene. CDR3 DNA: TGTGCCAGCAGCTTAGGGAGACAGGGGTATGGCTACACCTTC. Protein: CASSLGRQGYGYTF.

The sample holds one count of this clone. V usage is TRBV4-2 and J usage is TRBJ1-4, with a possible D match to TRBD1 (5 bases). There are 18 residues in the CDR3. From germline, CDR1 is LGHNA and CDR2 YNFKEQ. V dropped 3 bases and J dropped 3 bases, with 20 bases sitting between them. The CDR3 protein is CASSQGLVIGGANEKLFF. For the CDR3, the DNA is TGTGCCAGCAGCCAGGGCCTTGTCATCGGGGGGGCTAATGAAAAACTGTTTTTT.

The chain links TRBV5-1 to TRBJ2-5, with 7 bases matching TRBD1. This CDR3 spans 15 amino acids. V lost 0 bases to trimming and J lost 4 bases; unmatched junction nucleotides: 6. In germline, CDR1 is SGHRS, CDR2 YFSETQ. The CDR3 nucleotides read TGCGCCAGCAGCTTGGCGGACAGGTGGGGAGAGACCCAGTACTTC. Protein: CASSLADRWGETQYF.

With respect to this clone: Other DNA sequences in the sample encode the same CDR3. J is TRBJ2-2 and V is TRBV2; 7 bases agree with TRBD1. CDR3 length equals 14 residues. The germline gives CDR1 SNHLY, CDR2 FYNNEI. After removal of 4 bases from V and 1 base from J, the junction contained 0 bases not matched to a gene. In DNA, the CDR3 is TGTGCCAGCAGTGGGGACAGGAACACCGGGGAGCTGTTTTTT. It yields the protein CASSGDRNTGELFF.

The chain is built from TRBV2 and TRBJ2-3; TRBD2 agrees at 12 bases. V shed 4 bases, J shed 2 bases, and the junction held 1 base outside the gene matches. The CDR3 length is 15 residues. The germline V gene encodes CDR1 SNHLY and CDR2 FYNNEI. The CDR3 sequence: CASSASGGATDTQYF. The CDR3 region has the DNA TGTGCCAGCAGTGCTAGCGGGGGGGCCACAGATACGCAGTATTTT.

The rearrangement links TRBV9 to TRBJ1-2; possibly TRBD1 for D (5 bases). V was pared by 0 bases and J by 4 bases, with 10 bases between. Germline V gene sequence: CDR1 SGDLS, CDR2 YYNGEE. The CDR3 covers 14 residues. The CDR3 here is CASSVEGLSYGYTF. The CDR3 DNA reads as TGTGCCAGCAGCGTAGAGGGACTCAGCTATGGCTACACCTTC.

The chain combines TRBV7-9 with TRBJ1-1; TRBD1 matches at 8 bases. CDR3 size: 15 residues. Germline CDR1 SEHNR, CDR2 FQNEAQ (reference sequence). V shed 5 bases and J 3 bases; nucleotides not matched to a gene: 8. CDR3 nucleotide sequence: TGTGCCAGCAGCCCAACGACAGGGGTGGACACTGAAGCTTTCTTT. Translated, it gives CASSPTTGVDTEAFF.

With respect to this clone: This sample also contains other DNA sequences that code for the same CDR3. The gene calls are TRBV5-1 and TRBJ1-2; 7 bases fit TRBD1. Germline trimming cut 3 bases from V and 4 bases from J; bases unmatched to any gene: 3. CDR1 and CDR2 from the germline V gene are SGHRS and YFSETQ. CDR3 length equals 13 residues. The CDR3 loop reads CASSSTGTYGYTF. The CDR3 coding sequence is TGCGCCAGCAGCTCGACAGGGACCTATGGCTACACCTTC.

The chain couples TRBV29-1 to TRBJ2-7, with 9 nucleotides matching TRBD1. The CDR3 is 15 residues long. The V gene end was trimmed by 0 bases and the J gene end by 0 bases; junction bases not matched to a gene: 3. In germline, CDR1 is SQVTM, CDR2 ANQGSEA. CDR3 nucleotide sequence: TGCAGCGTTGAAGAAGGGACAGGGATCTCCTACGAGCAGTACGTC. This gives the protein CSVEEGTGISYEQYV.

The chain couples TRBV4-2 to TRBJ2-3, with 15 nucleotides matching TRBD2. Germline V gene sequence: CDR1 LGHNA, CDR2 YNFKEQ. The V and J ends lost 4 bases and 0 bases, in that order; junction bases with no gene match: 5. This CDR3 has 18 residues. CDR3 region: CASSRRTSGGGSTDTQYF. CDR3 nucleotides: TGTGCCAGCAGCCGACGGACTAGCGGGGGGGGTAGCACAGATACGCAGTATTTT.

The rearrangement joins TRBV5-1 to TRBJ2-1; 8 nucleotides align to TRBD1. This CDR3 has 15 amino acids. Germline CDR1 reads SGHRS; CDR2 reads YFSETQ. The V gene end was trimmed by 0 bases and the J gene end by 4 bases; junction bases not matched to a gene: 3. Here the CDR3 DNA reads TGCGCCAGCAGCTTGGAGGGACAGGTATACAATGAGCAGTTCTTC. It yields the protein CASSLEGQVYNEQFF. Filled out from reference TRBV5-1 and TRBJ2-1, the complete variable domain reads KAGVTQTPRYLIKTRGQQVTLSCSPISGHRSVSWYQQTPGQGLQFLFEYFSETQRNKGNFPGRFSGRQFSNSRSEMNVSTLELGDSALYLCASSLEGQVYNEQFFGPGTRLTVL.

The chain has TRBV6-4 and TRBJ1-2, with D maybe TRBD1 (6 bases). Trimming took off 2 bases at V and 7 bases at J, with 11 bases between the two ends. Germline V gene lookup returns CDR1 MRHNA and CDR2 SNTAGT. The CDR3 contains 13 residues. The CDR3 reads CASSDQGTGGYTF. DNA for the CDR3: TGTGCCAGCAGTGACCAGGGGACCGGTGGCTACACCTTC.

The gene calls are TRBV11-2 and TRBJ2-3, with D tentatively TRBD2 (6 bases). The CDR3 extends over 16 amino acids. V lost 6 bases, J lost 6 bases, and 22 bases lay in between. Germline CDR1 SGHAT, CDR2 FQNNGV. In nucleotides, the CDR3 is TGTGCCAGCAGTCCTACCGGGGGAACTTTGACGGATACGCAGTATTTT. The encoded protein is CASSPTGGTLTDTQYF.

CDR3 sequence reads: CASSSSSGYGYTF. CDR3 nucleotide sequence: TGCGCCAGCAGTTCTTCCTCAGGGTATGGCTACACCTTC. V gene TRBV10-1 combines with J gene TRBJ1-2; tentatively, D is TRBD1 (5 bases). Trimming took 5 bases from V and 5 from J, leaving 12 bases between them. In germline, CDR1 is WNHNN, CDR2 SYGVQD (reference sequence). The CDR3 extends over 13 amino acids.

The chain uses TRBV7-3 and TRBJ1-2, with 11 bases fitting TRBD1. V dropped 5 bases and J dropped 7; count of bases not matched to a gene: 6. CDR3 length equals 14 residues. Germline assignment: CDR1 SGHTA and CDR2 FQGTGA. This CDR3 reads CASSNLGTGGGYTF. CDR3 nucleotides: TGTGCCAGCAGCAACCTCGGGACAGGGGGTGGCTACACCTTC.

The chain couples TRBV19 to TRBJ2-4, with D maybe TRBD2 (6 bases). The ends were cut back, 3 bases at V and 2 bases at J, with 17 bases in the middle. CDR1 is LNHDA, CDR2 SQIVND, per germline (reference sequence). The CDR3 length is 17 residues. DNA for the CDR3: TGTGCCAGTAGTATTGGGTTGCGGGGAGACCCCAAAAACATTCAGTACTTC. It codes for CASSIGLRGDPKNIQYF.

This rearrangement joins TRBV5-5 to TRBJ1-6; D is unresolved. Per germline, CDR1 SGHKS and CDR2 YYEKEE (reference sequence). The CDR3 is 16 amino acids. The V gene lost 1 base and the J gene lost 5 bases, with 13 bases spanning the gap. The CDR3 reads CASSLLPQLDNSPLHF. The CDR3, as DNA: TGTGCCAGCAGCTTGCTTCCGCAACTAGATAATTCACCCCTCCACTTT.